This T cell receptor beta chain was retrieved from a study of CD8 T cells in ankylosing spondylitis (dated by TCRdb to 2016 to 2017). At the level of the whole study: To find TCR variants linked to disease, the study profiled T cell receptor beta repertoires in ankylosing spondylitis patients and healthy donors. In total, the full study cohort was made up of 108 healthy donors and some 26 ankylosing spondylitis patients. Peripheral blood samples were taken, and synovial fluid was additionally collected from ankylosing spondylitis patients. Paper-wide results and their limitations: A TCR beta motif of 7 or 8 highly homologous amino acid variants appeared characteristic of blood from ankylosing spondylitis patients. The disease-linked clones showed a CD8+ phenotype and occurred at relatively low frequencies in peripheral blood. Some TCR beta motif variants had previously been reported in synovial fluid and blood of reactive arthritis patients, which suggested common disease-initiation mechanisms. The disease-linked clones were reported as significantly enriched in matched synovial fluid samples from ankylosing spondylitis patients.

The sequencer was an Illumina HiSeq 2500. Quantitative 5'-RACE with molecular barcodes was the method used to prepare the TCR beta libraries. Regarding the original processing steps: A new computational method based on a probabilistic model of VDJ rearrangement was used to identify disease-linked TCR variants. The raw public reads went through TCRdb reprocessing: fastp at Q25, MiXCR clone calling, in-frame beta chains kept. Each entry merges the rows of one CDR3 protein and shows their most common DNA and genes. The V and J calls and clone size are TCRdb's, not the authors'. Across this sample there are approximately 440,000 distinct CDR3 sequences, with 17% seen only once. Clones ranked in the top ten supply approximately 1% of the sample. This clonotype was seen a few times. The target of this receptor is not known. It has no much larger one-base neighbor in the sample; base qualities were not kept.

Trimmed from V: 6 bases; trimmed from J: 0 bases; junction bases lacking a gene match: 7. The germline V gene supplies CDR1 ENHRY and CDR2 SYGVKD. The CDR3 contains 17 residues, cysteine and phenylalanine counted. The entry retains the CDR3 DNA only, 51 bases that are in frame from base 1. This chain is built from TRBV10-3 and TRBJ2-6, with 8 bases matching TRBD2. The sequenced material came from blood, either unsorted or a sorted T cell fraction (not recorded which). The clonotype comes from a male donor with ankylosing spondylitis. The encoded CDR3 is CAISTSGYNSGANVLTF. The sequence in DNA is TGTGCCATCAGCACTAGCGGATACAACTCTGGGGCCAACGTCCTGACTTTC.